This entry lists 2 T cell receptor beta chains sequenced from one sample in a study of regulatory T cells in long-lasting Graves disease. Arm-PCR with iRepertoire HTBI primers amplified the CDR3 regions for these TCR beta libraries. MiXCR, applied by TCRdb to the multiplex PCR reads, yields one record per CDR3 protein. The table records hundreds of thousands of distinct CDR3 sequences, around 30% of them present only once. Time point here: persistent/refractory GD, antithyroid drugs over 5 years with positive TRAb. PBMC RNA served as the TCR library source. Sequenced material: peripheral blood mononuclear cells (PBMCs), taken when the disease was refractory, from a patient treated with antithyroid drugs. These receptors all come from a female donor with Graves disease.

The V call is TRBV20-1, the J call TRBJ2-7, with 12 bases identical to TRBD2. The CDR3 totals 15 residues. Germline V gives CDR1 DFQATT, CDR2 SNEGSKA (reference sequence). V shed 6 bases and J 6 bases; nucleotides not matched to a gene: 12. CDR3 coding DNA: TGCAGTGCAACCCCTCTAGCGGGAGGGCGTCCCGAGCAGTACTTC. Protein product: CSATPLAGGRPEQYF.

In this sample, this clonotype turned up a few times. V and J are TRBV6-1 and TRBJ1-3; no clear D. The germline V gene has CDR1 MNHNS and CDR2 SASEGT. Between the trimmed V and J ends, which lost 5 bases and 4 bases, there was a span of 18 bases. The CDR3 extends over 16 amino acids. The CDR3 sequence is CASSYRGPVEGNTIYF. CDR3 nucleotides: TGTGCCAGCAGTTACCGCGGACCTGTGGAAGGAAACACCATATATTTT.